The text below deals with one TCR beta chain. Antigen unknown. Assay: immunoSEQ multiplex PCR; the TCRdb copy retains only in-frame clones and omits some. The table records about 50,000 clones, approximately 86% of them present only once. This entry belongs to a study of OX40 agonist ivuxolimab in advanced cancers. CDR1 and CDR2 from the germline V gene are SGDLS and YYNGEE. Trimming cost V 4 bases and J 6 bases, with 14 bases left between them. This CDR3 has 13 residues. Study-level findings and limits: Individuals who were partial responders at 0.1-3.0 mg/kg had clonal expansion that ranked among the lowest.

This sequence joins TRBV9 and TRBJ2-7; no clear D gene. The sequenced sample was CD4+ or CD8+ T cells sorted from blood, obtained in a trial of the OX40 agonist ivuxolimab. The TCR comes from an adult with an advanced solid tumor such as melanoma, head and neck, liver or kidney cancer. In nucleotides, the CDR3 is TGTGCCAGCAGCATCCGCGGCTGGGGCGAGCAGTACTTC. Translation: CASSIRGWGEQYF.